Below, 17 T cell receptor beta chains from the same sample are listed, as sequenced in a study of CD8 T cells in Susac syndrome. cDNA came from roughly 0.47 to 1 ug RNA primed by random hexamers. One entry per CDR3 protein, called by TCRdb with MiXCR from the immunoSEQ multiplex PCR reads. The sample has roughly 190,000 distinct CDR3 sequences; approximately 93% are singletons. Sequenced sample: CD4+ T cells from PBMCs. The receptors stem from a human donor in good health.

This clonotype has more than one count but fewer than ten. A read error may produce the germline difference seen at one junction end. This sequence joins TRBV20-1 and TRBJ1-6; TRBD1 agrees at 9 bases. The germline CDR1 and CDR2 sequences are DFQATT and SNEGSKA (reference sequence). The CDR3 is made up of 13 amino acids. The CDR3 spells CSAGTGRNSPLHF. The CDR3 nucleotides read TGCAGTGCTGGGACAGGGCGCAATTCCCCCCTCCACTTT.

The rearrangement uses TRBV3-1 and TRBJ2-3; the D gene is possibly TRBD1 (6 bases). Trimming removed 1 base from V and 2 bases from J, with 10 bases in between. The CDR3 spans 15 residues. CDR1 is LGHDT and CDR2 is YNNKEL in the germline V gene (reference sequence). In DNA, the CDR3 is TGTGCCAGCAGCCAAGTCCCAGGGGTCACAGATACGCAGTATTTT. Protein sequence: CASSQVPGVTDTQYF.

CDR3 sequence reads: CASSQHGNTEAFF. The CDR3 DNA reads as TGTGCCAGTAGTCAACATGGAAACACTGAAGCTTTCTTT. The chain has TRBV19 and TRBJ1-1; D is uncertain. CDR1 is LNHDA and CDR2 is SQIVND in the germline V gene (reference sequence). The CDR3 runs 13 residues. V was trimmed by 5 bases and J by 2 bases, leaving 9 bases between them.

J is TRBJ2-5 and V is TRBV20-1; TRBD2 agrees at 9 bases. V shed 5 bases, J shed 0 bases, and the junction held 10 bases outside the gene matches. The CDR3 covers 16 residues. Germline lookup yields CDR1 DFQATT and CDR2 SNEGSKA (reference sequence). The CDR3 sequence: CSAAAGGQLYQETQYF. The CDR3 coding sequence is TGCAGTGCTGCAGCGGGGGGACAATTGTACCAAGAGACCCAGTACTTC.

The chain combines TRBV4-1 with TRBJ2-5, with 11 bases matching TRBD2. V shed 2 bases and J 4 bases; nucleotides not matched to a gene: 18. The CDR3 contains 20 residues. Germline V CDR1 and CDR2: MGHRA, YSYEKL. The CDR3 spells CASSQYLVPASGGQRETQYF. The CDR3 nucleotides are TGCGCCAGCAGCCAATACCTCGTCCCAGCTAGCGGGGGGCAGAGAGAGACCCAGTACTTC.

V gene TRBV27 combines with J gene TRBJ1-5, with unresolved D. The CDR3 loop spans 16 amino acids. Trimming took 4 bases from V and 0 from J, leaving 13 bases between them. Per germline, CDR1 MNHEY and CDR2 SMNVEV (reference sequence). The CDR3 coding sequence is TGTGCCAGCAGTTCCTTGACGGTGTATAGCAATCAGCCCCAGCATTTT. Encoded protein: CASSSLTVYSNQPQHF.

The chain has TRBV20-1 and TRBJ1-5; D call uncertain. The CDR3 runs to 17 residues. V lost 1 base and J 4 bases, leaving 20 bases between the germline ends. The V gene's germline CDR1 is DFQATT and CDR2 SNEGSKA (reference sequence). The CDR3 DNA reads TGCAGTGCTAGAGCTACCGGGAAGCCCCTCGGGAATCAGCCCCAGCATTTT. Translated: CSARATGKPLGNQPQHF.

The chain has TRBV20-1 and TRBJ2-7, with 8 bases that match TRBD2. Per germline, CDR1 DFQATT and CDR2 SNEGSKA (reference sequence). V trimming: 2 bases; J trimming: 2 bases; junction bases outside the gene matches: 2. The CDR3 sequence is 13 residues long. DNA for the CDR3: TGCAGTGCTAGATCGGGACTAGCCTACGAGCAGTACTTC. Its protein product is CSARSGLAYEQYF.

Notes on this clonotype: The junction differs from germline at one of its ends, possibly a read error. V gene TRBV3-1 combines with J gene TRBJ1-2, with a weak D call TRBD1 (6 bases). The CDR3 length is 15 residues. Germline V gene lookup returns CDR1 LGHDT and CDR2 YNNKEL (reference sequence). The CDR3 DNA is TGTGCCAGCAGCCAACGGGGGGGCGGTAACTATGGCAACACCTTC. Translating it yields CASSQRGGGNYGNTF.

This chain joins TRBV4-2 and TRBJ2-5; 8 positions agree with TRBD2. The V gene's germline CDR1 is LGHNA and CDR2 YNFKEQ. CDR3 length: 17 residues. V shed 4 bases and J 1 base; nucleotides not matched to a gene: 11. In DNA, the CDR3 is TGTGCCAGCAGCCGCAGTTCAGGACTAGCCCTCCAAGAGACCCAGTACTTC. This codes for CASSRSSGLALQETQYF.

The rearrangement uses TRBV6-7 and TRBJ2-4; the D is unclear. TRBV6-7 is labeled an ORF, and its function is uncertain. V was shortened by 8 bases and J by 0 bases, with 8 bases between the two germline ends. The CDR3 covers 13 residues. CDR3 bases: TGTGCCAGCCCGTCGCTAGCCAAAAACATTCAGTACTTC. The encoded protein is CASPSLAKNIQYF.

This sequence joins TRBV29-1 and TRBJ2-5; 9 bases align to TRBD1. Unmatched junction bases numbered 10, after V lost 7 bases and J lost 7 bases. Germline V gives CDR1 SQVTM, CDR2 ANQGSEA. This CDR3 has 13 amino acids. For the CDR3, the DNA is TGCAGCGAATCGACAGGGGGTATCGGGACCCAGTACTTC. Its translation is CSESTGGIGTQYF.

The CDR3 region is CASSFRVQGGANVLTF. The DNA for the CDR3 is TGTGCCAGCAGCTTTAGGGTCCAGGGAGGGGCCAACGTCCTGACTTTC. The V gene is TRBV5-6, the J gene TRBJ2-6; maybe TRBD1 (5 bases). Germline-derived CDR1 and CDR2 are SGHDT and YYEEEE. This CDR3 is 16 amino acids long. V was trimmed by 2 bases and J by 4 bases, leaving 13 bases between them.

The CDR3 region is CASSRQAGVYGYTF. CDR3 in DNA: TGTGCCAGCAGCCGCCAGGCAGGGGTTTATGGCTACACCTTC. This rearrangement joins TRBV14 to TRBJ1-2; D might be TRBD1 (6 bases). Trimming pared 4 bases from V and 5 bases from J, leaving 14 bases between. Germline CDR1 SGHDN, CDR2 FVKESK. This CDR3 is built from 14 residues.

Here the CDR3 reads CASWTGRQTQYF. In DNA form, the CDR3 reads TGTGCAAGCTGGACAGGTCGGCAGACCCAGTACTTC. V usage is TRBV6-6 and J usage is TRBJ2-5; TRBD1 matches at 7 bases. Germline CDR1 is MNHNY and CDR2 is SVGAGI (reference sequence). This CDR3 comprises 12 residues.

In this sample, this clonotype turned up a few times. This sequence joins TRBV6-1 and TRBJ1-1; D gene unclear. The germline CDR1 and CDR2 sequences are MNHNS and SASEGT. The CDR3 is 13 amino acids. V dropped 5 bases and J dropped 2 bases, with 9 bases sitting between them. For the CDR3, the DNA is TGTGCCAGCAGTTTGAAATCCAACACTGAAGCTTTCTTT. Amino acids: CASSLKSNTEAFF.

This clonotype has only one observation. The chain carries TRBV30 and TRBJ2-7, with 8 bases that match TRBD1. In germline, CDR1 is GTSNPN, CDR2 SVGIG (reference sequence). J was trimmed by 5 bases and V by 2 bases; bases with no gene match: 5. CDR3 length: 13 amino acids. CDR3 loop: CAWSQQGVDEQYF. The CDR3 DNA is TGTGCCTGGAGTCAACAGGGGGTCGACGAGCAGTACTTC. Using reference TRBV30 and TRBJ2-7 for the parts outside the CDR3, the full variable domain is SQTIHQWPATLVQPVGSPLSLECTVEGTSNPNLYWYRQAAGRGLQLLFYSVGIGQISSEVPQNLSASRPQDRQFILSSKKLLLSDSGFYLCAWSQQGVDEQYFGPGTRLTVT.